This record looks at one T cell receptor (beta chain) sequence and its context. This sample was taken from a study of cytomegalovirus exposure and HLA in healthy donors. Vbeta (60) and Jbeta (13) primers were used in the PCR. The protocol was immunoSEQ multiplex PCR, while the TCRdb copy is restricted to in-frame clones and leaves out a portion. The data hold roughly 190,000 clones, with approximately 70% observed a single time. V lost 5 bases and J lost 3, with 11 bases in between. The CDR3 runs 14 residues. The V gene's germline CDR1 is MNHEY and CDR2 SMNVEV (reference sequence). Material for sequencing was PBMCs. The clonotype originates from a woman in her 30s in good health and CMV-seropositive. This chain joins TRBV27 and TRBJ1-5; unclear D gene. Written as DNA, the CDR3 is TGTGCCAGCAGTGTAGGTAGCACCAATCAGCCCCAGCATTTT. This sequence encodes CASSVGSTNQPQHF.